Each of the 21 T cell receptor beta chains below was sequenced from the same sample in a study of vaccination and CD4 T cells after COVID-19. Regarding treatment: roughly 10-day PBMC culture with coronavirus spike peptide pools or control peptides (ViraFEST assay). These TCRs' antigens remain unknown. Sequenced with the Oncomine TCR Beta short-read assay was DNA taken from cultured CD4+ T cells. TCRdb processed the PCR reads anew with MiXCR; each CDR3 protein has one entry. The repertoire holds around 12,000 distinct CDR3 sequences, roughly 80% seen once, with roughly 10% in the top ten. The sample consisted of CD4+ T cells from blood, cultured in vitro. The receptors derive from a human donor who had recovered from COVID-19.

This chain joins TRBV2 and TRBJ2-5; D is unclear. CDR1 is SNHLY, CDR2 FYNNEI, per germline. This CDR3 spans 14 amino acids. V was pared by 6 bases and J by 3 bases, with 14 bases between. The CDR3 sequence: CASRYSTGEETQYF. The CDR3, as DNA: TGTGCCAGCAGGTACTCGACTGGTGAAGAGACCCAGTACTTC.

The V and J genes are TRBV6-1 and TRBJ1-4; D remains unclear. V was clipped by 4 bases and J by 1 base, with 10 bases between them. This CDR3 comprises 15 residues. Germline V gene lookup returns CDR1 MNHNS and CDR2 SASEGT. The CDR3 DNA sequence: TGTGCCAGCAGTGCCCCCCGGGGAACTAATGAAAAACTGTTTTTT. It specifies CASSAPRGTNEKLFF.

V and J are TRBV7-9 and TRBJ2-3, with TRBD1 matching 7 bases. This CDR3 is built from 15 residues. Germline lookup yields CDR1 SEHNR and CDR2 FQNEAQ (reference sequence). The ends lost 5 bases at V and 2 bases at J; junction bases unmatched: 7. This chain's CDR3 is CASSQTGFLTDTQYF. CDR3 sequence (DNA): TGTGCCAGCAGCCAGACAGGGTTCCTCACAGATACGCAGTATTTT.

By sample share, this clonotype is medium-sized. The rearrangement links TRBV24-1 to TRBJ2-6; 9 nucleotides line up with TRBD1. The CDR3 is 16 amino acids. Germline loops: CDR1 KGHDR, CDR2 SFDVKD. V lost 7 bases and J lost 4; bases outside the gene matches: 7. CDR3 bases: TGTGCCACCAGCCCGGGACAGGGAGTCGGGGCCAACGTCCTGACTTTC. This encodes CATSPGQGVGANVLTF.

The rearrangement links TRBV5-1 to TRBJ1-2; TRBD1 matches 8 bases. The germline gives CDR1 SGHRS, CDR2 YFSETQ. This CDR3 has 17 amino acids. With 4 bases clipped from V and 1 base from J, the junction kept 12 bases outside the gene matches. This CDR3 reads CASSPPVIGQGNYGYTF. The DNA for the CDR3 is TGCGCCAGCAGCCCCCCGGTAATTGGACAGGGTAACTATGGCTACACCTTC.

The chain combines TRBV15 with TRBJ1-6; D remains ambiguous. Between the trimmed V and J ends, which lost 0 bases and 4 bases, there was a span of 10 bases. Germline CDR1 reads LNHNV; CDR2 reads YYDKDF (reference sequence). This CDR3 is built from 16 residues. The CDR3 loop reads CATSRDKNRYNSPLHF. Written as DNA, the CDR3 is TGTGCCACCAGCAGAGATAAAAACCGGTATAATTCACCCCTCCACTTT.

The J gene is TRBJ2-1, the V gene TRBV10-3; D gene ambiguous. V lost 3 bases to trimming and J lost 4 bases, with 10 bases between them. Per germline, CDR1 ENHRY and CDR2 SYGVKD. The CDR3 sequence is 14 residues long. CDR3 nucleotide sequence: TGTGCCATCAGTGAAGAAAGGACGTACAATGAGCAGTTCTTC. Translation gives CAISEERTYNEQFF.

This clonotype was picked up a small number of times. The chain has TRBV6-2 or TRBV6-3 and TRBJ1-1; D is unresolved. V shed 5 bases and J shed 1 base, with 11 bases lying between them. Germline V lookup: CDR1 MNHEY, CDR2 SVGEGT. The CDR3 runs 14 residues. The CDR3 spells CASSTYEANTEAFF. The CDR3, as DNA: TGTGCCAGCAGTACTTACGAGGCGAACACTGAAGCTTTCTTT.

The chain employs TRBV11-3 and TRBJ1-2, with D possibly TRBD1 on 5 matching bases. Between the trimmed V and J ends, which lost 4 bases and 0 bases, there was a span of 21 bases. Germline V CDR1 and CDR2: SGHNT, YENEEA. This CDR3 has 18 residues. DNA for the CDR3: TGTGCCAGCAGCTCCCCCGACAGCCTATCCGGGTCTAACTATGGCTACACCTTC. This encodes CASSSPDSLSGSNYGYTF.

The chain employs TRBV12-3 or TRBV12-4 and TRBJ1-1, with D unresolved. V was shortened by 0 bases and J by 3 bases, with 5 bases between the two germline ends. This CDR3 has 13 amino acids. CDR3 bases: TGTGCCAGCAGTTTAGCGCGTTACACTGAAGCTTTCTTT. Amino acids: CASSLARYTEAFF.

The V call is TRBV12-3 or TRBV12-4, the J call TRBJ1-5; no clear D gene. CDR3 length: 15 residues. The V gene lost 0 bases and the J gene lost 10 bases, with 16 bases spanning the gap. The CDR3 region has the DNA TGTGCCAGCAGTTTAGCCCGCGTGCCCAGAAGACCCCAGCATTTT. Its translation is CASSLARVPRRPQHF.

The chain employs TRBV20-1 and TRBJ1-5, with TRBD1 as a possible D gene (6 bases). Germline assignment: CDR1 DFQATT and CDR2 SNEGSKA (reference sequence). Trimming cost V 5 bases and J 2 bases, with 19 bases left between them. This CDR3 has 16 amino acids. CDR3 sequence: CSAPQTGSIGNQPQHF. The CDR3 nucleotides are TGCAGTGCTCCCCAGACAGGTTCGATTGGCAATCAGCCCCAGCATTTT.

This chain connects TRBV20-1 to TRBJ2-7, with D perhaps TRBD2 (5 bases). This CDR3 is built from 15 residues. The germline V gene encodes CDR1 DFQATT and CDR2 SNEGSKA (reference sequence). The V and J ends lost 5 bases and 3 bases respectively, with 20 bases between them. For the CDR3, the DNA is TGCAGTGCTCCTTCAACGAGTGGGAGTAGCTACGAGCAGTACTTC. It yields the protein CSAPSTSGSSYEQYF.

CDR3 region: CASPAGDPASGANVLTF. DNA for the CDR3: TGTGCCAGCCCAGCGGGGGACCCCGCCTCTGGGGCCAACGTCCTGACTTTC. The V and J genes are TRBV2 and TRBJ2-6, with 8 bases identical to TRBD2. CDR1 is SNHLY, CDR2 FYNNEI, per germline. This CDR3 contains 17 residues. Trimming took 8 bases from V and 0 from J; bases not matched to a gene: 9.

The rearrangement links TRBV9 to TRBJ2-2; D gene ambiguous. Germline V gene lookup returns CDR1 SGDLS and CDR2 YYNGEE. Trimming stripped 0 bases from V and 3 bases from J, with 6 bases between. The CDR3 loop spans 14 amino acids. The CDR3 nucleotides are TGTGCCAGCAGCGTAGAACAGTACACCGGGGAGCTGTTTTTT. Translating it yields CASSVEQYTGELFF. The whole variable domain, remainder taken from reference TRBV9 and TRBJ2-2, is DSGVTQTPKHLITATGQRVTLRCSPRSGDLSVYWYQQSLDQGLQFLIQYYNGEERAKGNILERFSAQQFPDLHSELNLSSLELGDSALYFCASSVEQYTGELFFGEGSRLTVL.

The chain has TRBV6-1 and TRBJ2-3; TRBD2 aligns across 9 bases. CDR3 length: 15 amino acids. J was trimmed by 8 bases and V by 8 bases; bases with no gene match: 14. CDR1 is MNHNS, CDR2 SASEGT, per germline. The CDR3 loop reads CASYPAGGGKGTQYF. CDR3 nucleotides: TGTGCCAGCTACCCTGCGGGGGGGGGCAAGGGTACGCAGTATTTT.

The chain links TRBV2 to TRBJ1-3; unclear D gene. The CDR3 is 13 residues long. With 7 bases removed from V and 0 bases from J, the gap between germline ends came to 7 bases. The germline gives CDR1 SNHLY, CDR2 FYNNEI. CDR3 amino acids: CASMLVSGNTIYF. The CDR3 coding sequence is TGTGCCAGCATGCTCGTCTCTGGAAACACCATATATTTT.

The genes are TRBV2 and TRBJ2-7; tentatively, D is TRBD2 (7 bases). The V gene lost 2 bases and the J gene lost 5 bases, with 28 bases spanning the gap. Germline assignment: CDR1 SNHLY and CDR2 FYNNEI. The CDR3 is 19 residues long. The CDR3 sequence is CASSEMGFGGGRGVDEQYF. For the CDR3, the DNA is TGTGCCAGCAGTGAAATGGGCTTTGGCGGGGGCCGGGGGGTAGACGAGCAGTACTTC.

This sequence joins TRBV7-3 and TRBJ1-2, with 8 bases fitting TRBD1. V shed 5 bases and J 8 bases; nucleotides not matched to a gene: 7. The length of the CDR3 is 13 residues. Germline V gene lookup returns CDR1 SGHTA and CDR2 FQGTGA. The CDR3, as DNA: TGTGCCAGCAGCCCCGGACAGGGTGAGGGCTACACCTTC. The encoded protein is CASSPGQGEGYTF.

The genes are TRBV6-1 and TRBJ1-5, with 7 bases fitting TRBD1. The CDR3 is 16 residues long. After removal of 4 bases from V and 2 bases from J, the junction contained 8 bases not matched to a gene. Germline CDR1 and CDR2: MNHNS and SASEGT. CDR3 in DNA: TGTGCCAGCAGTGCCCGACAGGGATCCGGCAATCAGCCCCAGCATTTT. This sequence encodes CASSARQGSGNQPQHF.

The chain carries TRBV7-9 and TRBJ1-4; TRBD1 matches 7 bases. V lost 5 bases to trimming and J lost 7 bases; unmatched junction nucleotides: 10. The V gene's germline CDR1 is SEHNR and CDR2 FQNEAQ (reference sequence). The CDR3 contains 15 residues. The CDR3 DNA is TGTGCCAGCAGCCGAGCTTCAGGGGGAGGTGAAAAACTGTTTTTT. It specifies CASSRASGGGEKLFF.